This T cell receptor beta chain was captured in a study of neurological immune-mediated disorders. This clonotype has at least ten counts. The antigen is unknown. General observations from the study: Private repertoires in all groups were suggested, as expanded clones shared no CDR3 amino acid sequences across subjects. The highest TCR clonal expansion occurred in HTLV-1-associated myelopathy; multiple sclerosis fell below healthy controls.

Trimming removed 8 bases from V and 0 bases from J, with 12 bases in between. The CDR3 totals 13 residues. The germline V gene encodes CDR1 SQVTM and CDR2 ANQGSEA. 5'RACE generated cDNA with 10-nucleotide random UMIs. Over 160 million TCR-beta sequences from 15-18 subjects came from every sequencing run. Each CDR3 protein is one row after TCRdb ran MiXCR on the 5' RACE reads. The sample yields around 33,000 distinct CDR3 sequences, around 25% seen once. Sequencing input: CD4+ T cells from blood. The TCR was taken from a man between 45 and 60 years old with HTLV-1-associated myelopathy (HAM/TSP). J is TRBJ2-3 and V is TRBV29-1, with D perhaps TRBD2 (5 bases). The CDR3 protein is CSTRMGSTDTQYF. DNA of the CDR3: TGCAGCACTAGGATGGGTAGCACAGATACGCAGTATTTT.